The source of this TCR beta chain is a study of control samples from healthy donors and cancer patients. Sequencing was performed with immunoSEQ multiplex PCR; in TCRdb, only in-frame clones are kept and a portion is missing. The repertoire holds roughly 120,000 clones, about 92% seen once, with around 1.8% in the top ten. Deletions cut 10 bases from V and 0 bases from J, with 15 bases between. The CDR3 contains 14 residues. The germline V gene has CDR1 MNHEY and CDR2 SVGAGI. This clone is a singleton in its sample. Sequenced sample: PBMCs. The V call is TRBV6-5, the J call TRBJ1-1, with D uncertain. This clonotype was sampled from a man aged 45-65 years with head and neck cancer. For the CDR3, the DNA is TGTGCCACCCGCGTTTCGGGTTTGAACACTGAAGCTTTCTTT. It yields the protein CATRVSGLNTEAFF.